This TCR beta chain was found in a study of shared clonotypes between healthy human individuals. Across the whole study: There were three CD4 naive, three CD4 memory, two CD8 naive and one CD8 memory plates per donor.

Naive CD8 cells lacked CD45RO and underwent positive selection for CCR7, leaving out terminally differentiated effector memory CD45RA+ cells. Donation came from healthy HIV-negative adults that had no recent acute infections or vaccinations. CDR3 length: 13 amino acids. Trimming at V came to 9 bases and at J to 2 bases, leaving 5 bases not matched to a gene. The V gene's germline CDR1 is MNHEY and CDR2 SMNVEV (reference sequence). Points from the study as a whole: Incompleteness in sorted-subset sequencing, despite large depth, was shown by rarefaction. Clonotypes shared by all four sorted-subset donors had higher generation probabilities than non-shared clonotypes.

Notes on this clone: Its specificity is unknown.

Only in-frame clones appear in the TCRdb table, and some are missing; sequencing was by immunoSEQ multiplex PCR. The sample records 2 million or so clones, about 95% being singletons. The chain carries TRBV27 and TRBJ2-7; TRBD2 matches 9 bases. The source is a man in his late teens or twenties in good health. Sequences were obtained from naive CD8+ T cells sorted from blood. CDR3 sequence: CASGGRAPYEQYF. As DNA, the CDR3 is TGTGCCAGTGGCGGGAGGGCCCCCTACGAGCAGTACTTC.